This T cell receptor beta chain comes out of a study of T cell responses to AZD1222 COVID-19 vaccine. TCRdb keeps only in-frame clones here, not all; method: immunoSEQ multiplex PCR. There are about 180,000 clones in the sample; roughly nine tenths occur only once, and around 2.6% lies in the top ten. The CDR3 is 14 amino acids. The ends were cut back, 2 bases at V and 9 bases at J, with 11 bases in the middle. Looked up from germline, CDR1 is MDHEN and CDR2 is SYDVKM. This rearrangement joins TRBV28 to TRBJ1-6; no firm D call. This receptor was identified in an adult in good health. This specimen was peripheral blood, taken on day 0 of AZD1222 vaccination. CDR3 protein: CASSLRAWGSPLHF. The CDR3 DNA is TGTGCCAGCAGTTTAAGAGCCTGGGGTTCACCCCTCCACTTT.